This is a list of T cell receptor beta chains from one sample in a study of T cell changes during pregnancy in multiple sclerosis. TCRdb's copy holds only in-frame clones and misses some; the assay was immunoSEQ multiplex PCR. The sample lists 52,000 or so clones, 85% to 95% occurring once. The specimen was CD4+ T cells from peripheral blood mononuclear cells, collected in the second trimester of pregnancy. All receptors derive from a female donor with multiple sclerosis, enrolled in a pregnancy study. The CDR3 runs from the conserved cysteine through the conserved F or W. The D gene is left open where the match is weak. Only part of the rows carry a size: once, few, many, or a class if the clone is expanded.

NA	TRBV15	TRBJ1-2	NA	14	CATSRVSDVYGYTF	TGTGCCACCAGCAGAGTCAGCGACGTCTATGGCTACACCTTC
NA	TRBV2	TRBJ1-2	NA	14	CASSGEETNYGYTF	TGTGCCAGCAGTGGGGAGGAAACTAACTATGGCTACACCTTC
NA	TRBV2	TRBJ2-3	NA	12	CASSEVADTQYF	TGTGCCAGCAGTGAAGTAGCAGATACGCAGTATTTT
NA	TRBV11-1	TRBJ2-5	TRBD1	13	CASSFGQGETQYF	TGTGCCAGCAGCTTCGGACAGGGGGAGACCCAGTACTTC
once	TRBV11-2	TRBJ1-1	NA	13	CASSGDRNTEAFF	TGTGCCAGCAGCGGCGACAGGAACACTGAAGCTTTCTTT
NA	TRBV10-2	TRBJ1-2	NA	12	CASSAGGIGYTF	TGCGCCAGCAGTGCCGGGGGAATCGGCTACACCTTC
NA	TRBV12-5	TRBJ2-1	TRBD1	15	CASGPPTGGHNEQFF	TGTGCTAGTGGCCCCCCGACAGGGGGCCACAATGAGCAGTTCTTC
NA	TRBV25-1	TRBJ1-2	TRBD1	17	CASSEPGTGFLNYGYTF	TGTGCCAGCAGTGAACCCGGGACAGGGTTCCTTAACTATGGCTACACCTTC
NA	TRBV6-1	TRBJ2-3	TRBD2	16	CASSGVAGGFADTQYF	TGTGCCAGCAGTGGGGTAGCGGGGGGATTCGCAGATACGCAGTATTTT
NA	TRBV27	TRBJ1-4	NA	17	CASRRTPRGGTNEKLFF	TGTGCCAGCAGACGAACCCCCCGAGGGGGAACTAATGAAAAACTGTTTTTT
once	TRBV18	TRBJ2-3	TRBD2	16	CASSPLSGARTDTQYF	TGTGCCAGCTCACCCCTTAGCGGGGCCCGCACAGATACGCAGTATTTT
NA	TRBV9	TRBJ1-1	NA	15	CASSVEPEPNTEAFF	TGTGCCAGCAGCGTAGAACCAGAACCGAACACTGAAGCTTTCTTT
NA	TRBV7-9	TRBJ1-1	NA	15	CASSLHGGMNTEAFF	TGTGCCAGCAGCTTACACGGGGGAATGAACACTGAAGCTTTCTTT
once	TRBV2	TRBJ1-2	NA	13	CASMEGTGYGYTF	TGTGCCAGCATGGAGGGGACGGGCTATGGCTACACCTTC
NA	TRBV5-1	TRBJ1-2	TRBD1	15	CASSLDSGTAYGYTF	TGCGCCAGCAGCTTGGATTCCGGGACAGCCTATGGCTACACCTTC
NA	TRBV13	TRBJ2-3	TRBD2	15	CASRLDSGGHNTQYF	TGTGCCAGCAGGTTAGATAGCGGGGGACACAATACGCAGTATTTT
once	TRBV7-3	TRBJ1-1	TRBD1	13	CASSSDRVGEAFF	TGTGCCAGCAGCTCGGACAGGGTCGGTGAAGCTTTCTTT
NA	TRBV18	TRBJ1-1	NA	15	CASSTRSRQNTEAFF	TGTGCCAGCTCAACCCGGAGCCGCCAGAACACTGAAGCTTTCTTT
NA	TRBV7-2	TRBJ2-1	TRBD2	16	CASSYRAGGSYNEQFF	TGTGCCAGCAGCTACCGAGCGGGGGGCTCCTACAATGAGCAGTTCTTC
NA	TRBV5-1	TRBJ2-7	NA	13	CASRKEVSYEQYF	TGCGCCAGCAGGAAGGAGGTATCCTACGAGCAGTACTTC
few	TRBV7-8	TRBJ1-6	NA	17	CASSSGRQVAHNSPLHF	TGTGCCAGCAGCTCCGGACGACAGGTGGCGCATAATTCACCCCTCCACTTT
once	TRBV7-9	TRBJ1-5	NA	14	CASSLVGADQPQHF	TGTGCCAGCAGCTTAGTTGGGGCCGATCAGCCCCAGCATTTT
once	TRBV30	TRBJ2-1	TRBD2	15	CAWSVTSVLNNEQFF	TGTGCCTGGAGTGTCACTAGCGTACTAAACAATGAGCAGTTCTTC
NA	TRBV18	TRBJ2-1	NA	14	CASSQSSRHDEQFF	TGTGCCAGCTCACAATCATCGAGGCACGATGAGCAGTTCTTC
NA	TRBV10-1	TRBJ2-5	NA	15	CASSEARGTAGTQYF	TGCGCCAGCAGTGAAGCCCGGGGGACAGCCGGGACCCAGTACTTC
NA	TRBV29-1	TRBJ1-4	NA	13	CSVVRGVSEKLFF	TGCAGCGTTGTTCGGGGGGTTAGTGAAAAACTGTTTTTT
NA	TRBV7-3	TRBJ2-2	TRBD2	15	CASSTTSANTGELFF	TGTGCCAGCAGCACGACTAGCGCGAACACCGGGGAGCTGTTTTTT
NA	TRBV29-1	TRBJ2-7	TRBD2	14	CSVLAGLSSYEQYF	TGCAGCGTTTTAGCGGGGTTGAGCTCCTACGAGCAGTACTTC
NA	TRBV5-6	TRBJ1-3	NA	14	CASSQQSSGNTIYF	TGTGCCAGCAGCCAACAGTCGTCTGGAAACACCATATATTTT
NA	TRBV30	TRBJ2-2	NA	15	CAWSVRTTNTGELFF	TGTGCCTGGAGTGTGCGGACAACGAACACCGGGGAGCTGTTTTTT
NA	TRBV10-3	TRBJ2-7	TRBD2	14	CAISLAGGPYEQYF	TGTGCCATCAGCCTAGCGGGGGGCCCCTACGAGCAGTACTTC
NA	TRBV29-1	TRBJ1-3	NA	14	CSVVMGTRGNTIYF	TGCAGCGTTGTGATGGGGACAAGGGGAAACACCATATATTTT
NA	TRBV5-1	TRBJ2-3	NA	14	CASSLKAPTDTQYF	TGCGCCAGCAGCTTGAAAGCTCCCACAGATACGCAGTATTTT
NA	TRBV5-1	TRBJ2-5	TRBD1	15	CASSLAGTGGETQYF	TGCGCCAGCAGCTTAGCCGGGACAGGGGGAGAGACCCAGTACTTC
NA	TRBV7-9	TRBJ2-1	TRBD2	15	CASRRELADYNEQFF	TGTGCCAGCCGAAGGGAACTAGCGGACTACAATGAGCAGTTCTTC
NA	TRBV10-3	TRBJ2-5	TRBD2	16	CAISESLAGGRETQYF	TGTGCCATCAGTGAGAGTCTAGCGGGGGGGCGAGAGACCCAGTACTTC
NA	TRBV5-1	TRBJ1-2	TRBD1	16	CASSLRDRVYNYGYTF	TGCGCCAGCAGCTTAAGGGACAGGGTTTATAACTATGGCTACACCTTC
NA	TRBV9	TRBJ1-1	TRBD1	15	CASSGRTGGTGEAFF	TGTGCCAGCAGCGGCCGGACAGGGGGGACGGGTGAAGCTTTCTTT
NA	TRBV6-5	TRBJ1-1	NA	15	CASRNRGVMNTEAFF	TGTGCCAGCAGGAACCGCGGGGTCATGAACACTGAAGCTTTCTTT
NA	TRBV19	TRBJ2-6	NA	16	CATSENVGSGANVLTF	TGTGCCACCTCCGAGAATGTCGGCTCTGGGGCCAACGTCCTGACTTTC
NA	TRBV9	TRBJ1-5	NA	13	CASSGESNQPQHF	TGTGCCAGCAGTGGAGAGTCCAATCAGCCCCAGCATTTT
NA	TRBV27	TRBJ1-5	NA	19	CASSSTNFGGRNSNQPQHF	TGTGCCAGCAGTTCCACGAACTTCGGAGGGCGAAATAGCAATCAGCCCCAGCATTTT